This T cell receptor (beta chain) was retrieved from a study of blood T cell repertoires in COVID-19. Study as a whole: Some COVID-19 samples were acute and others convalescent; all came from the United States, Italy and Spain.

Data came from immunoSEQ multiplex PCR; TCRdb stores just in-frame clones and leaves some out. This sample has some 150,000 clones, with about 80% found just once. The germline V gene has CDR1 SEHNR and CDR2 FQNEAQ (reference sequence). This CDR3 has 11 amino acids. V lost 2 bases and J 9 bases, leaving 8 bases between the germline ends. This clone was found a few times. This clonotype originated in an elderly woman with acute or convalescent COVID-19. V and J are TRBV7-9 and TRBJ2-7; the D is unclear. Sample: peripheral blood. In nucleotides, the CDR3 is TGTGCCAGCAGCTTATCCCAGGTGCAGTACTTC. Its translation is CASSLSQVQYF. Looking up the rest from reference TRBV7-9 and TRBJ2-7 gives the full variable domain: DTGVSQNPRHKITKRGQNVTFRCDPISEHNRLYWYRQTLGQGPEFLTYFQNEAQLEKSRLLSDRFSAERPKGSFSTLEIQRTEQGDSAMYLCASSLSQVQYFGPGTRLTVT.